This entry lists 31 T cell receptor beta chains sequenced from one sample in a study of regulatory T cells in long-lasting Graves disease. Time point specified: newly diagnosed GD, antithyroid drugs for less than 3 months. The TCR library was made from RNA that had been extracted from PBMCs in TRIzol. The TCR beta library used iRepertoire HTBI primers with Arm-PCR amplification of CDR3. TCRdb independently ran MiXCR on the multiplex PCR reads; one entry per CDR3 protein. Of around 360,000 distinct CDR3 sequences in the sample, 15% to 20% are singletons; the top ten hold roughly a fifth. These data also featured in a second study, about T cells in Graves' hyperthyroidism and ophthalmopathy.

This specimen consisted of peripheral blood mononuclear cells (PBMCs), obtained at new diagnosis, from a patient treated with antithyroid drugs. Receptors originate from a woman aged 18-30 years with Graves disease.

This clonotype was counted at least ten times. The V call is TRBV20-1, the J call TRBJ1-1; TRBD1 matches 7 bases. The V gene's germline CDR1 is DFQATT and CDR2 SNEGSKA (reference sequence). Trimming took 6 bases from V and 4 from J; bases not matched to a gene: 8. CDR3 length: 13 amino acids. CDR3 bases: TGCAGTGCAATGACAGGGAGGGCCACTGAAGCTTTCTTT. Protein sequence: CSAMTGRATEAFF.

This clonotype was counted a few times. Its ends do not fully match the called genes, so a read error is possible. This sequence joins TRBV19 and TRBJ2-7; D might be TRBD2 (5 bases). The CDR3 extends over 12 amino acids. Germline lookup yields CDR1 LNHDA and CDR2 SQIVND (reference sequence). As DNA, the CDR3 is TGTGCTAGTAGTATCGAGGGTGGCGAGCAGTACTTC. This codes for CASSIEGGEQYF.

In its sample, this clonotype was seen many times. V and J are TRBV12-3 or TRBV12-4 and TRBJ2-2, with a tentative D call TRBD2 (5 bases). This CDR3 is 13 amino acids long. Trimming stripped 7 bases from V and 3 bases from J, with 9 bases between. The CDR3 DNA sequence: TGTGCCAGCAACCCGGGGTACACCGGGGAGCTGTTTTTT. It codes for CASNPGYTGELFF.

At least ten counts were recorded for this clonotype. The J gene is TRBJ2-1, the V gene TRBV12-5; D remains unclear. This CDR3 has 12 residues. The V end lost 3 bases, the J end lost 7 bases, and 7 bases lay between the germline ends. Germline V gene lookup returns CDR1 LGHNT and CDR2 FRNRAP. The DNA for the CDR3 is TGTGCTAGTGGTTTCCTCGGGAATGAGCAGTTCTTC. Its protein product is CASGFLGNEQFF.

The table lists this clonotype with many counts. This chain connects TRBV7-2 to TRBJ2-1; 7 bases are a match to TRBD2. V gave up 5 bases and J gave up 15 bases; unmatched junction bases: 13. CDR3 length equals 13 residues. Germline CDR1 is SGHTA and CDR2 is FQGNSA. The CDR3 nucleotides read TGTGCCAGCAGCACCCGGGTAGGGCGGGAGTTGTTCTTC. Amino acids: CASSTRVGRELFF.

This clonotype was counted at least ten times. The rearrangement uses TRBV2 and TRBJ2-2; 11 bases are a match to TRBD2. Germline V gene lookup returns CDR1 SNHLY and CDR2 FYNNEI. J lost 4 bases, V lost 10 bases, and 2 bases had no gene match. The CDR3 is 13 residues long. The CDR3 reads CAKLAGATGELFF. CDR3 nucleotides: TGTGCCAAACTAGCGGGAGCCACCGGGGAGCTGTTTTTT. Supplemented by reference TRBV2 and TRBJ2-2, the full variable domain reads EPEVTQTPSHQVTQMGQEVILRCVPISNHLYFYWYRQILGQKVEFLVSFYNNEISEKSEIFDDQFSVERPDGSNFTLKIRSTKLEDSAMYFCAKLAGATGELFFGEGSRLTVL.

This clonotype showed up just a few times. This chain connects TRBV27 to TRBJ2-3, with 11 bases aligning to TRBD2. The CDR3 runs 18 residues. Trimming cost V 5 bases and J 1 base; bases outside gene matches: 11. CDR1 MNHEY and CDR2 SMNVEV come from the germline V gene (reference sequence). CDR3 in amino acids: CASSLRLAGILGTDTQYF. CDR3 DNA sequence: TGTGCCAGCAGTCTCCGACTAGCGGGAATCCTCGGCACAGATACGCAGTATTTT.

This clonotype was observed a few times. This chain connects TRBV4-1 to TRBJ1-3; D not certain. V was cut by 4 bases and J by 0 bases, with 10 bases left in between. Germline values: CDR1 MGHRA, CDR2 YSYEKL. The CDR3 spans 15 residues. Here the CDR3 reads CASSPRESSGNTIYF. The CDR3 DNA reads TGCGCCAGCAGCCCGCGTGAGAGCTCTGGAAACACCATATATTTT.

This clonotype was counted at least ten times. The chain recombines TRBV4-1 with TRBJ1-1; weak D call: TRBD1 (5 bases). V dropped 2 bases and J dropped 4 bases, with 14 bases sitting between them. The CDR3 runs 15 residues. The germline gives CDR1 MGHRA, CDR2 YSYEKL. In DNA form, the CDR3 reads TGCGCCAGCAGCCAACCTGGGGGGGATGGCACTGAAGCTTTCTTT. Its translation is CASSQPGGDGTEAFF.

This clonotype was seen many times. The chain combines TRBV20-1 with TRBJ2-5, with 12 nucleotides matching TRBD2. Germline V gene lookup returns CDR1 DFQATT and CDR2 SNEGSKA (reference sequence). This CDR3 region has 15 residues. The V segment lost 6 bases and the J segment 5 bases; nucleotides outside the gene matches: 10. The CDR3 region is CSALTSGRELETQYF. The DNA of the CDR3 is TGCAGTGCGTTGACTAGCGGGAGAGAGTTGGAGACCCAGTACTTC.

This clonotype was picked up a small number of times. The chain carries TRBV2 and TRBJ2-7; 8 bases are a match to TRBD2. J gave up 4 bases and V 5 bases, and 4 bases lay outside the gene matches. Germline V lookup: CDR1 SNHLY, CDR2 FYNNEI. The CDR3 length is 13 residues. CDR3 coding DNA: TGTGCCAGCAGTAGCGGGGGAGAGTACGAGCAGTACTTC. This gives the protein CASSSGGEYEQYF.

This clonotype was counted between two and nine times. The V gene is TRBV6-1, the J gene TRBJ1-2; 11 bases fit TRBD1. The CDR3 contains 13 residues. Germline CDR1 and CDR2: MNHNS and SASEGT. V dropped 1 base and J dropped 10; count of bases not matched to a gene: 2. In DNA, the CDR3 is TGTGCCAGCAGTGAAGGGACAGGGGGCGCCTACACCTTC. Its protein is CASSEGTGGAYTF.

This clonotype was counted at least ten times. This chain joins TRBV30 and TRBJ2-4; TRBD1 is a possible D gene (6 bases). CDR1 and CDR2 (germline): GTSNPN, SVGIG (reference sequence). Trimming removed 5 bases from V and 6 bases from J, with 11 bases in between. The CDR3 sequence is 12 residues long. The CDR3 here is CAWAGVGNIQYF. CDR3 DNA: TGTGCCTGGGCAGGGGTAGGAAACATTCAGTACTTC.

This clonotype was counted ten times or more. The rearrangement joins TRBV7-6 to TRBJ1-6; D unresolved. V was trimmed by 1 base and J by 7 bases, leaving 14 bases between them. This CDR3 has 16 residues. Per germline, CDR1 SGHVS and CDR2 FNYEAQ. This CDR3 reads CASSLGTGQGNSPLHF. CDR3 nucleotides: TGTGCCAGCAGCTTAGGTACCGGCCAAGGGAATTCACCCCTCCACTTT.

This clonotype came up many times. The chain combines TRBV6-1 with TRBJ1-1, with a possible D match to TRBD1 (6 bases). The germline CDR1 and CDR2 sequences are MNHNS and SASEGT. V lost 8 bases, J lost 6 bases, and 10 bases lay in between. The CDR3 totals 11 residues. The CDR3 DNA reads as TGTGCCAGCTACAGGGCCGCTGAAGCTTTCTTT. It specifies CASYRAAEAFF.

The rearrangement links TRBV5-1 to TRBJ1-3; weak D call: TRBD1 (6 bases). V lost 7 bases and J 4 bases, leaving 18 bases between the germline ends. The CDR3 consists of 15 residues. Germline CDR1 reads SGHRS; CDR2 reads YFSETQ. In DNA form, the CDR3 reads TGCGCCAGCCGAGAGGACGGGGGGCTCGGAAACACCATATATTTT. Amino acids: CASREDGGLGNTIYF.

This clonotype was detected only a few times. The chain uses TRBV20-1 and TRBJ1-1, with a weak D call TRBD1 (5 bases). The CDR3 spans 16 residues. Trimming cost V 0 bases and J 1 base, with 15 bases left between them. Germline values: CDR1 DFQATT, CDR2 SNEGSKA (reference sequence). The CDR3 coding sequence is TGCAGTGCTAGAGATCATTGGCAGGGCGCGAACACTGAAGCTTTCTTT. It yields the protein CSARDHWQGANTEAFF.

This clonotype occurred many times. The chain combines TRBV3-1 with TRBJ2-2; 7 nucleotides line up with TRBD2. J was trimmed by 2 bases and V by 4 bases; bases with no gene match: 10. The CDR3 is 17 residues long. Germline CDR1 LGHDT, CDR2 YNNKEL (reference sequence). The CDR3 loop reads CASSLAGGIRNTGELFF. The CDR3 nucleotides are TGTGCCAGCAGCCTAGCCGGGGGGATTCGAAACACCGGGGAGCTGTTTTTT.

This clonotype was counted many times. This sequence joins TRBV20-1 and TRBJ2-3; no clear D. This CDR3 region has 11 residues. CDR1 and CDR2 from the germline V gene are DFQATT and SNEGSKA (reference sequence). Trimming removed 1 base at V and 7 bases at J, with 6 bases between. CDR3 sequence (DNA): TGCAGTGCTAGAGTCGCAAATACGCAGTATTTT. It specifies CSARVANTQYF.

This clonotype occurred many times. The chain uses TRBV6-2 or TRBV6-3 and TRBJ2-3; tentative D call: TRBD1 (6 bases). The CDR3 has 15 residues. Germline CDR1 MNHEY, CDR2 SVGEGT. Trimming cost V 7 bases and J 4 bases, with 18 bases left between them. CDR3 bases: TGTGCCAGCAAAAAGGGGGTCTTAATCGCAGATACGCAGTATTTT. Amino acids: CASKKGVLIADTQYF.

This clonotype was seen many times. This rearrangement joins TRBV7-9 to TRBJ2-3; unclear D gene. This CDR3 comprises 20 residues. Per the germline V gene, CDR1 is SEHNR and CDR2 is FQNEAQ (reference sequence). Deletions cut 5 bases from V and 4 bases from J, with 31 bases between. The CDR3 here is CASSRPTLQQESMVADTQYF. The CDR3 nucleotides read TGTGCCAGCAGCCGACCGACATTGCAGCAGGAGTCAATGGTAGCAGATACGCAGTATTTT.

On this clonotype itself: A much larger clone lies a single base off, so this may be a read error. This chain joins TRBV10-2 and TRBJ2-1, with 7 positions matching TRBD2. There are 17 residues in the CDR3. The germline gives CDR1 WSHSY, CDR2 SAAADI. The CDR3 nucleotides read TGCGCCAGCAGTGAAAGATCAAGCGGGGCTGCCTACAATGGGCAGTTCTTC. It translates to CASSERSSGAAYNGQFF.

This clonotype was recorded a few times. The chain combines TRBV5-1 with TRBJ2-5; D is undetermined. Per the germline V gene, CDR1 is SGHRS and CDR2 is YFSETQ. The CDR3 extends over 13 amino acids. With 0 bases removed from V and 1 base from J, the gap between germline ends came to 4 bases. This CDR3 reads CASSLEVQETQYF. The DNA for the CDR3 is TGCGCCAGCAGCTTGGAAGTCCAAGAGACCCAGTACTTC.

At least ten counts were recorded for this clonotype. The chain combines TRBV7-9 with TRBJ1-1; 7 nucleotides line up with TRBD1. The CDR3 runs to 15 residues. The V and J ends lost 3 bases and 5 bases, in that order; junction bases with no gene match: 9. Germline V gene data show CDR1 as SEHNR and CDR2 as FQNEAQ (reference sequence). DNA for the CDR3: TGTGCCAGCAGCTTTAGCCCCAGGGGGGGGACTGAAGCTTTCTTT. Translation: CASSFSPRGGTEAFF. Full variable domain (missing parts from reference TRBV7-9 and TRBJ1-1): DTGVSQNPRHKITKRGQNVTFRCDPISEHNRLYWYRQTLGQGPEFLTYFQNEAQLEKSRLLSDRFSAERPKGSFSTLEIQRTEQGDSAMYLCASSFSPRGGTEAFFGQGTRLTVV.

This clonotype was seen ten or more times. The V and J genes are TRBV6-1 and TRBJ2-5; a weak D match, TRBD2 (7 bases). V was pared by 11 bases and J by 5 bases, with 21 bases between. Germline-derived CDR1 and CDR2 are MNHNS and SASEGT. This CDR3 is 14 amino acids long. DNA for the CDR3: TGTGCCGCGTACTCGTTGGGAGGGGGGGAGACCCAGTACTTC. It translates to CAAYSLGGGETQYF.

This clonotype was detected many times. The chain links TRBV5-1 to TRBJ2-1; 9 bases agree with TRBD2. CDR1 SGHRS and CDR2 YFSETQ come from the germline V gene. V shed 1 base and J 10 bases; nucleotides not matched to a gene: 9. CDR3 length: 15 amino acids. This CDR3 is CASSLNTGTSREQFF. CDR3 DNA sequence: TGCGCCAGCAGCTTGAATACCGGGACTAGCCGCGAGCAGTTCTTC.

CDR3 region: CASSVGQGGNQPQHF. DNA of the CDR3: TGCGCCAGCAGCGTAGGACAGGGGGGCAATCAGCCCCAGCATTTT. The V call is TRBV5-1, the J call TRBJ1-5, with 10 bases aligning to TRBD1. From germline, CDR1 is SGHRS and CDR2 YFSETQ. CDR3 size: 15 residues. After removal of 4 bases from V and 2 bases from J, the junction contained 3 bases not matched to a gene. Complete variable domain (other parts from reference TRBV5-1 and TRBJ1-5): KAGVTQTPRYLIKTRGQQVTLSCSPISGHRSVSWYQQTPGQGLQFLFEYFSETQRNKGNFPGRFSGRQFSNSRSEMNVSTLELGDSALYLCASSVGQGGNQPQHFGDGTRLSIL.

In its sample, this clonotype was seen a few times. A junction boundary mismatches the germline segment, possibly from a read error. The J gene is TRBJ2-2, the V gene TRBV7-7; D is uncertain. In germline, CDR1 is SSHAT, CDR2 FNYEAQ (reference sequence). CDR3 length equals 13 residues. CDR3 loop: CASSRTVAGELFF. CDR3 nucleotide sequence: TGTGCTAGCAGCCGGACGGTCGCCGGGGAGCTGTTTTTT. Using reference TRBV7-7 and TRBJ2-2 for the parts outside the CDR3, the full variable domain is GAGVSQSPRYKVTKRGQDVTLRCDPISSHATLYWYQQALGQGPEFLTYFNYEAQPDKSGLPSDRFSAERPEGSISTLTIQRTEQRDSAMYRCASSRTVAGELFFGEGSRLTVL.

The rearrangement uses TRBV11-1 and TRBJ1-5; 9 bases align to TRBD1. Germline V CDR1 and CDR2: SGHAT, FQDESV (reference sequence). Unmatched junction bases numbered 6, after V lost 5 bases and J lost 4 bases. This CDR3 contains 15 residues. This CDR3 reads CASSQTGGPNQPQHF. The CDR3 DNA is TGTGCCAGCAGCCAAACAGGGGGCCCAAATCAGCCCCAGCATTTT.

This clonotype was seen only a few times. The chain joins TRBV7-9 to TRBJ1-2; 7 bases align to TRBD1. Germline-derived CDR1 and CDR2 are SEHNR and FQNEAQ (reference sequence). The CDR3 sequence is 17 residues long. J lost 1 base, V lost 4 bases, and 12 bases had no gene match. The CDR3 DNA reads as TGTGCCAGCAGCTCGATGCGTTGGGACAGCATTAACTATGGCTACACCTTC. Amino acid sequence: CASSSMRWDSINYGYTF.

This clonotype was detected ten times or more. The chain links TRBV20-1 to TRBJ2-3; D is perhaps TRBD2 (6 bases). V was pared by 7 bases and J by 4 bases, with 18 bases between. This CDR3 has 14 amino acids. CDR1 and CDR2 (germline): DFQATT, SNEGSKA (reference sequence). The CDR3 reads CSVQSGSVADTQYF. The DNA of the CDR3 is TGCAGTGTTCAGTCCGGGAGTGTCGCAGATACGCAGTATTTT.